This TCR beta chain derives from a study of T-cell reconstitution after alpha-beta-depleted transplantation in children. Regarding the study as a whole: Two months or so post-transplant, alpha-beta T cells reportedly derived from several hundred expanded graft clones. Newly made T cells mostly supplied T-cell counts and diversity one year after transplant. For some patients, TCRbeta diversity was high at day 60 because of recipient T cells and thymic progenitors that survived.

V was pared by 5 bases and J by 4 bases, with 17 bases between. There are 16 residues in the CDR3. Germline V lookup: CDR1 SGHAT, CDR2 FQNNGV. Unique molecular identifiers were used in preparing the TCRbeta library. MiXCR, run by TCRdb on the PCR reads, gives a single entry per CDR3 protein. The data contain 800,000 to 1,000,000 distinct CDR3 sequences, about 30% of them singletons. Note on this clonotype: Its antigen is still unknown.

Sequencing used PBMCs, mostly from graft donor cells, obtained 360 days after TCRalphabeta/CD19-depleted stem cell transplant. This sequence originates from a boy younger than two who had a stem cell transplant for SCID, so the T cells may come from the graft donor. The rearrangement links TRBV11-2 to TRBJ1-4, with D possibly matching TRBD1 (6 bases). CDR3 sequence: CASSPPFRGGNEKLFF. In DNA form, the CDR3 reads TGTGCCAGCAGCCCGCCCTTCAGGGGAGGTAATGAAAAACTGTTTTTT.